These 23 T cell receptor beta chains share one sample of origin, sequenced in a study of Ad26.COV2.S vaccination and SARS-CoV-2 variants. The method was immunoSEQ multiplex PCR; TCRdb's version includes in-frame clones alone and lacks a portion of them. There are some 330,000 clones in the sample; around 90% occur only once, and 5.5% lies in the top ten. Treatment indicated: some 19 received Ad26.COV2.S at low or high dose, single or two shots; 5 received placebo; per-sample allocation not given. Sampling occurred on day 63 after the first vaccine or placebo injection. The sequences come from peripheral blood, collected in a trial of Ad26.COV2.S vaccine versus placebo. These receptors were taken from a person between 18 and 65 years old who received the Ad26.COV2.S COVID-19 vaccine or a placebo.

The rearrangement joins TRBV6-2 or TRBV6-3 to TRBJ2-1; 7 bases match TRBD1. CDR3 length: 13 amino acids. The germline V gene encodes CDR1 MNHEY and CDR2 SVGEGT. The V segment lost 6 bases and the J segment 7 bases; nucleotides outside the gene matches: 6. CDR3 DNA sequence: TGTGCCAGCAGCCTCGACAGGGATAATGAGCAGTTCTTC. Encoded protein: CASSLDRDNEQFF.

This clone was counted once. The chain carries TRBV19 and TRBJ1-5, with D maybe TRBD1 (5 bases). Germline assignment: CDR1 LNHDA and CDR2 SQIVND (reference sequence). The CDR3 length is 16 residues. V dropped 1 base and J dropped 9 bases, with 19 bases sitting between them. The CDR3 DNA reads TGTGCCAGTAGTATAGGCGGGGGATCGGGCGGTGGGCCCCAGCATTTT. Translated: CASSIGGGSGGGPQHF.

The genes are TRBV10-1 and TRBJ2-1; 7 bases are a match to TRBD1. This CDR3 comprises 14 residues. V lost 8 bases to trimming and J lost 0 bases; unmatched junction nucleotides: 4. Germline-derived CDR1 and CDR2 are WNHNN and SYGVQD (reference sequence). The CDR3 nucleotides are TGCGCCAGCTCCGACAGGGACTCCTACAATGAGCAGTTCTTC. Protein: CASSDRDSYNEQFF.

The chain couples TRBV3-1 (or the pseudogene TRBV3-2) to TRBJ2-3, with 7 bases aligning to TRBD2. The length of the CDR3 is 16 residues. The V segment lost 2 bases and the J segment 0 bases; nucleotides outside the gene matches: 5. Germline CDR1 LGHDT, CDR2 YNNKEL (reference sequence). CDR3 coding DNA: TGTGCCAGCAGCCAATATCCGGGAGGTAGCACAGATACGCAGTATTTT. Its translation is CASSQYPGGSTDTQYF.

The sample holds a few counts of this clone. The chain joins TRBV7-9 to TRBJ1-2; TRBD1 aligns across 10 bases. The CDR3 is 18 amino acids. The V and J ends lost 1 base and 6 bases, in that order; junction bases with no gene match: 14. The germline CDR1 and CDR2 sequences are SEHNR and FQNEAQ (reference sequence). DNA for the CDR3: TGTGCCAGCAGCTTAGGGTTGATAGGGGACAGGGGTTTTGATGGCTACACCTTC. It specifies CASSLGLIGDRGFDGYTF.

This chain joins TRBV18 and TRBJ2-2; 9 nucleotides agree with TRBD2. V trimming: 3 bases; J trimming: 8 bases; junction bases outside the gene matches: 7. This CDR3 comprises 15 residues. CDR1 is KGHSH, CDR2 LQKENI, per germline. The CDR3 region has the DNA TGTGCCAGCTCACCGAGGACTAGCGAGGTTGGGGAGCTGTTTTTT. Translation: CASSPRTSEVGELFF.

This CDR3 reads CASSLAATYGYTF. The CDR3 nucleotides are TGTGCCAGCAGCTTGGCAGCGACTTATGGCTACACCTTC. The V and J genes are TRBV7-2 and TRBJ1-2; D ambiguous. The CDR3 covers 13 residues. CDR1 is SGHTA, CDR2 FQGNSA, per germline. V was clipped by 3 bases and J by 5 bases, with 10 bases between them.

This sequence joins TRBV7-9 and TRBJ2-3, with unresolved D. Trimming left V 0 bases short and J 6 bases short, with 4 bases between. The CDR3 runs 12 residues. In germline, CDR1 is SEHNR, CDR2 FQNEAQ (reference sequence). CDR3 DNA sequence: TGTGCCAGCAGCTTAGCGGTGGATACGCAGTATTTT. It yields the protein CASSLAVDTQYF.

The V and J genes are TRBV5-6 and TRBJ1-5; no reliable D call. Per the germline V gene, CDR1 is SGHDT and CDR2 is YYEEEE. V gave up 1 base and J gave up 0 bases, with 8 bases separating them. This CDR3 comprises 15 residues. This CDR3 reads CASSLQVYSNQPQHF. In DNA, the CDR3 is TGTGCCAGCAGCTTGCAAGTTTATAGCAATCAGCCCCAGCATTTT. The entire variable domain, with the rest obtained from reference TRBV5-6 and TRBJ1-5, is as follows: DAGVTQSPTHLIKTRGQQVTLRCSPKSGHDTVSWYQQALGQGPQFIFQYYEEEERQRGNFPDRFSGHQFPNYSSELNVNALLLGDSALYLCASSLQVYSNQPQHFGDGTRLSIL.

The chain recombines TRBV27 with TRBJ1-2; D possibly corresponds to TRBD1 (6 bases). CDR3 size: 14 residues. Trimming cost V 6 bases and J 5 bases, with 16 bases left between them. The germline CDR1 and CDR2 sequences are MNHEY and SMNVEV (reference sequence). The CDR3 bases are TGTGCCAGCAGCTTAAACAGGGAGTGGTATGGCTACACCTTC. It specifies CASSLNREWYGYTF.

The chain uses TRBV2 and TRBJ2-7; possibly TRBD2 for D (5 bases). The CDR3 covers 14 residues. The V and J ends lost 0 bases and 6 bases respectively, with 12 bases between them. Germline values: CDR1 SNHLY, CDR2 FYNNEI. Written as DNA, the CDR3 is TGTGCCAGCAGTGAAGCCGTGGGAGCTTCCGAGCAGTACGTC. This encodes CASSEAVGASEQYV.

The chain recombines TRBV3-1 (or the pseudogene TRBV3-2) with TRBJ2-1; 7 bases map to TRBD2. J was trimmed by 6 bases and V by 4 bases; bases with no gene match: 12. Germline CDR1 LGHDT, CDR2 YNNKEL (reference sequence). The CDR3 is 16 residues long. The CDR3 sequence is CASSRLFGLGSNEQFF. CDR3 bases: TGTGCCAGCAGCCGACTTTTCGGACTAGGGTCCAATGAGCAGTTCTTC.

The gene calls are TRBV27 and TRBJ1-2; 7 positions match TRBD1. CDR3 length: 17 residues. V lost 1 base and J lost 6; bases outside the gene matches: 14. The V gene's germline CDR1 is MNHEY and CDR2 SMNVEV (reference sequence). The DNA of the CDR3 is TGTGCCAGCAGTTTATTTAGGGGGACAGCTGGAGAGAATGGCTACACCTTC. Translating gives CASSLFRGTAGENGYTF.

Notes on this clone: The same CDR3 arises from other DNA sequences in this sample as well. The chain couples TRBV4-3 to TRBJ2-7; 9 bases fit TRBD2. The V gene's germline CDR1 is LGHNA and CDR2 YSLEER. This CDR3 has 14 amino acids. With 1 base clipped from V and 3 bases from J, the junction kept 1 base outside the gene matches. The CDR3 region has the DNA TGCGCCAGCAGCCAAGTAGCGGGGGACTACGAGCAGTACTTC. Translating gives CASSQVAGDYEQYF.

The chain combines TRBV7-2 with TRBJ2-1, with 8 bases aligning to TRBD2. V shed 3 bases, J shed 5 bases, and the junction held 9 bases outside the gene matches. The CDR3 consists of 16 residues. In germline, CDR1 is SGHTA, CDR2 FQGNSA. In DNA, the CDR3 is TGTGCCAGCAGCTTCCATCCGGGACTAGTTAACAATGAGCAGTTCTTC. It codes for CASSFHPGLVNNEQFF.

The rearrangement joins TRBV6-5 to TRBJ1-1; possible D gene TRBD1, 5 bases. The germline V and J ends were trimmed by 3 bases and 1 base, with 6 bases remaining between them. Germline CDR1 is MNHEY and CDR2 is SVGAGI. This CDR3 has 13 residues. CDR3 in DNA: TGTGCCAGCAGTTATCAGGGGAACACTGAAGCTTTCTTT. This translates into CASSYQGNTEAFF.

The rearrangement joins TRBV18 to TRBJ1-4, with D hard to call. Germline CDR1 and CDR2: KGHSH and LQKENI. V lost 4 bases and J 8 bases, leaving 8 bases between the germline ends. This CDR3 has 12 residues. The CDR3, as DNA: TGTGCCAGCTCACTAACAAGGGAAAAACTGTTTTTT. Protein sequence: CASSLTREKLFF.

The chain carries TRBV9 and TRBJ2-5; TRBD1 agrees at 7 bases. The CDR3 consists of 15 residues. Germline-derived CDR1 and CDR2 are SGDLS and YYNGEE. With V trimmed by 0 bases and J by 7 bases, 9 bases remained unmatched. The CDR3 bases are TGTGCCAGCAGCGTAGGGGGGACAGTTTACGGGACCCAGTACTTC. This encodes CASSVGGTVYGTQYF.

The chain recombines TRBV27 with TRBJ2-7; 11 bases agree with TRBD2. Looked up from germline, CDR1 is MNHEY and CDR2 is SMNVEV (reference sequence). Trimming removed 5 bases from V and 2 bases from J; junction bases left unmatched: 5. The CDR3 has 15 residues. CDR3 nucleotides: TGTGCCAGCAGTCCCCTAGCGGGGGGCCCCTACGAGCAGTACTTC. Translating gives CASSPLAGGPYEQYF.

This clone was seen only a few times. V and J are TRBV6-5 and TRBJ1-2; D gene ambiguous. Germline V gene data show CDR1 as MNHEY and CDR2 as SVGAGI. V lost 2 bases and J lost 5, with 6 bases in between. This CDR3 comprises 12 residues. The CDR3 bases are TGTGCCAGCAGTTACGGGTCATATGGCTACACCTTC. Protein: CASSYGSYGYTF.

This clone turned up a few times. The chain combines TRBV19 with TRBJ2-3; D perhaps matches TRBD2 (6 bases). CDR1 is LNHDA and CDR2 is SQIVND in the germline V gene (reference sequence). The V end was cut by 4 bases, the J end by 5 bases, with 16 bases between. The CDR3 totals 15 residues. CDR3 region: CASSTRLVPGDTQYF. In DNA, the CDR3 is TGTGCCAGTAGTACCAGACTAGTCCCGGGAGATACGCAGTATTTT.

This chain links TRBV5-4 with TRBJ2-7; either TRBD1 or TRBD2 may fit D (5 bases each). From germline, CDR1 is SGHNT and CDR2 YYREEE (reference sequence). With 5 bases removed from V and 3 bases from J, the gap between germline ends came to 18 bases. The CDR3 runs to 15 residues. This CDR3 reads CASRLNGATLYEQYV. In nucleotides, the CDR3 is TGTGCCAGCAGATTGAACGGGGCCACCCTCTACGAGCAGTACGTC.

The chain recombines TRBV9 with TRBJ2-1, with D possibly TRBD1 on 6 matching bases. The germline CDR1 and CDR2 sequences are SGDLS and YYNGEE. The length of the CDR3 is 15 residues. The V and J ends lost 3 bases and 2 bases respectively, with 12 bases between them. The CDR3 is CASSGGQPPYNEQFF. The CDR3 nucleotides are TGTGCCAGCAGCGGGGGACAACCTCCCTACAATGAGCAGTTCTTC.